What follows are 24 T cell receptor beta chains derived from one specimen sequenced in a study of T cells in Graves' hyperthyroidism and ophthalmopathy. TCR beta CDR3 regions were amplified from RNA transcripts. TCR CDR3 underwent first-round RT-PCR with the HTBI primer set. Each CDR3 protein gets one entry after TCRdb re-called the multiplex PCR reads with MiXCR. The data contain just over 550,000 distinct CDR3 sequences, around 42% of them singletons. The sample consisted of peripheral blood or thyroid tissue (not recorded which). The receptors were gathered from a young woman with Graves' hyperthyroidism.

To note about this clonotype: The missing conserved phenylalanine or tryptophan at the end of this CDR3 makes a read error likely. The DNA is omitted, as the CDR3 cannot be located on it reliably, and the CDR3 follows TCRdb's listing. Here the CDR3 reads CSGRQGRDT. This sequence joins TRBV29-1 and TRBJ1-3; the listed D gene, TRBD1, was not tested against the DNA. Germline assignment: CDR1 SQVTM and CDR2 ANQGSEA. The CDR3 has 9 amino acids, counting both end residues.

This clonotype was found many times. The rearrangement links TRBV7-2 to TRBJ2-7; 7 positions match TRBD2. Germline values: CDR1 SGHTA, CDR2 FQGNSA. Losses at the gene ends were 3 bases for V and 4 bases for J; bases not matched to a gene: 6. The CDR3 contains 14 residues. CDR3 bases: TGTGCCAGCAGCTTCATCGGGAGGTTGTACGAGCAGTACTTC. Protein sequence: CASSFIGRLYEQYF.

V is TRBV7-9 and J is TRBJ2-7; 7 nucleotides agree with TRBD1. V shed 5 bases and J 3 bases; nucleotides not matched to a gene: 10. The CDR3 totals 15 residues. Germline loops: CDR1 SEHNR, CDR2 FQNEAQ (reference sequence). Here the CDR3 DNA reads TGTGCCAGCAGCCGAACCGGGACAGAACTCTACGAGCAGTACTTC. This translates into CASSRTGTELYEQYF.

Turning to this clonotype: Being one base from a much bigger clone, this may be a read error. No conserved phenylalanine or tryptophan is present at the end of the CDR3, so a read error is the likely explanation. The chain uses TRBV6-4 and TRBJ1-1, with D tentatively TRBD1 (6 bases). With 10 bases removed from V and 7 bases from J, the gap between germline ends came to 16 bases. The CDR3 loop spans 12 amino acids. Germline V gene lookup returns CDR1 MRHNA and CDR2 SNTAGT. This CDR3 reads CAISPSDSEAFS. CDR3 sequence (DNA): TGTGCCATCTCCCCCTCGGACAGTGAAGCTTTCTCT.

Regarding this clonotype: A read error is likely, as this CDR3 ends without the conserved phenylalanine or tryptophan. J is TRBJ2-7 and V is TRBV20-1; 13 bases agree with TRBD2. The V gene's germline CDR1 is DFQATT and CDR2 SNEGSKA (reference sequence). The CDR3 length is 15 residues. Trimming removed 2 bases from V and 4 bases from J; junction bases left unmatched: 5. The CDR3 bases are TGCAGTGCTAGATGGACTAGCGGGAGATGGTACGAGCAGTACCTC. Translation: CSARWTSGRWYEQYL.

The chain couples TRBV5-1 to TRBJ1-1; D perhaps matches TRBD1 (6 bases). The CDR3 is made up of 14 amino acids. From germline, CDR1 is SGHRS and CDR2 YFSETQ. The V end lost 4 bases, the J end lost 0 bases, and 10 bases lay between the germline ends. The CDR3 here is CASSIGTLNTEAFF. Written as DNA, the CDR3 is TGCGCCAGCAGCATTGGGACATTGAACACTGAAGCTTTCTTT.

The rearrangement uses TRBV19 and TRBJ1-1; D remains unclear. V dropped 4 bases and J dropped 4 bases, with 16 bases sitting between them. Germline CDR1 LNHDA, CDR2 SQIVND (reference sequence). This CDR3 spans 15 amino acids. The CDR3 loop is CASSTRAYSGTEAFF. The DNA of the CDR3 is TGTGCCAGTAGTACAAGGGCATATTCGGGCACTGAAGCTTTCTTT.

The chain is built from TRBV7-3 and TRBJ2-2; D not certain. CDR3 length: 14 amino acids. Germline V gene data show CDR1 as SGHTA and CDR2 as FQGTGA. V dropped 2 bases and J dropped 5 bases, with 9 bases sitting between them. CDR3 in amino acids: CASSLDLETGELFF. Written as DNA, the CDR3 is TGTGCCAGCAGCTTAGATTTGGAAACCGGGGAGCTGTTTTTT. The entire variable domain, with the rest obtained from reference TRBV7-3 and TRBJ2-2, is as follows: GAGVSQTPSNKVTEKGKYVELRCDPISGHTALYWYRQSLGQGPEFLIYFQGTGAADDSGLPNDRFFAVRPEGSVSTLKIQRTERGDSAVYLCASSLDLETGELFFGEGSRLTVL.

This clonotype was detected many times. The chain uses TRBV25-1 and TRBJ1-3, with D perhaps matching TRBD1 (6 bases). This CDR3 region has 16 residues. CDR1 is MGHDK and CDR2 is SYGVNS in the germline V gene. Trimming shortened V by 4 bases and J by 1 base, and 14 bases separated the two germline ends. CDR3: CASSGRRGESGNTIYF. The CDR3 DNA reads as TGTGCCAGCAGTGGCAGAAGGGGGGAATCTGGAAACACCATATATTTT.

The CDR3 loop reads CAIQGGSDRKQYF. The CDR3 DNA reads TGTGCCATTCAAGGCGGGTCGGACAGGAAGCAGTACTTC. This chain connects TRBV24-1 to TRBJ2-7, with 7 bases fitting TRBD1. CDR1 is KGHDR, CDR2 SFDVKD, per germline. V gave up 11 bases and J gave up 8 bases; unmatched junction bases: 14. The CDR3 is 13 residues long.

This clonotype was seen only a few times. This sequence joins TRBV11-3 and TRBJ1-3; D is uncertain. V was trimmed by 1 base and J by 0 bases, leaving 7 bases between them. In germline, CDR1 is SGHNT, CDR2 YENEEA. The CDR3 totals 15 residues. The chain's CDR3 is CASSLGGSSGNTIYF. In nucleotides, the CDR3 is TGTGCCAGCAGCTTAGGCGGGAGCTCTGGAAACACCATATATTTT.

V and J are TRBV11-2 and TRBJ1-5; D is undetermined. V was clipped by 6 bases and J by 7 bases, with 19 bases between them. The CDR3 covers 15 residues. Germline loops: CDR1 SGHAT, CDR2 FQNNGV. CDR3 region: CASSYSGMRRQPQHF. The CDR3, as DNA: TGTGCCAGCAGTTACTCGGGAATGCGGCGCCAGCCCCAGCATTTT.

In this sample, this clonotype turned up a few times. J is TRBJ1-5 and V is TRBV12-3 or TRBV12-4; 8 bases fit TRBD1. V was pared by 3 bases and J by 6 bases, with 7 bases of the junction left unmatched. The CDR3 is 15 residues long. CDR3 in amino acids: CASSFQDRAGQPQHF. In DNA, the CDR3 is TGTGCCAGCAGTTTCCAGGACAGGGCTGGTCAGCCCCAGCATTTT.

J is TRBJ2-6 and V is TRBV7-3; D is perhaps TRBD2 (6 bases). V was pared by 2 bases and J by 0 bases, with 17 bases between. From germline, CDR1 is SGHTA and CDR2 FQGTGA. This CDR3 region has 19 residues. The CDR3 DNA sequence: TGTGCCAGCAGCTTATTGTCATTTAGCGGAACCTCTGGGGCCAACGTCCTGACTTTC. This sequence encodes CASSLLSFSGTSGANVLTF. Full variable domain (missing parts from reference TRBV7-3 and TRBJ2-6): GAGVSQTPSNKVTEKGKYVELRCDPISGHTALYWYRQSLGQGPEFLIYFQGTGAADDSGLPNDRFFAVRPEGSVSTLKIQRTERGDSAVYLCASSLLSFSGTSGANVLTFGAGSRLTVL.

The DNA for the CDR3 is TGTGCCAGCAAAAATGACCCTACCTACGAGCAGTACTTC. It is translated as CASKNDPTYEQYF. V is TRBV2 and J is TRBJ2-7; the D is unclear. The CDR3 totals 13 residues. Trimming stripped 7 bases from V and 2 bases from J, with 12 bases between. Germline V gene sequence: CDR1 SNHLY, CDR2 FYNNEI.

The chain recombines TRBV12-3 or TRBV12-4 with TRBJ1-5, with D unresolved. V dropped 5 bases and J dropped 14 bases, with 10 bases sitting between them. The CDR3 is made up of 10 amino acids. The CDR3 bases are TGTGCCAGCAGTAGAAGCTACGAGCATTTT. Its translation is CASSRSYEHF.

This clonotype has a count of ten or more. CDR3 region: CAISEVVRADGYTF. The CDR3 DNA reads TGTGCCATCAGTGAGGTTGTGCGGGCAGATGGCTACACCTTC. The chain recombines TRBV10-3 with TRBJ1-2; D ambiguous. V was cut by 2 bases and J by 6 bases, with 13 bases left in between. In germline, CDR1 is ENHRY, CDR2 SYGVKD. This CDR3 has 14 amino acids.

The rearrangement links TRBV25-1 to TRBJ1-6, with 10 nucleotides matching TRBD1. The CDR3 covers 17 residues. The trim removed 8 bases at V and 0 bases at J, leaving 7 bases unmatched. The germline gives CDR1 MGHDK, CDR2 SYGVNS. The CDR3, as DNA: TGTGCCAGCGGCTTGGGACAGGGGAGCTCCTATAATTCACCCCTCCACTTT. Its translation: CASGLGQGSSYNSPLHF.

The chain joins TRBV29-1 to TRBJ2-6; D remains ambiguous. The germline V and J ends were trimmed by 8 bases and 1 base, with 9 bases remaining between them. Germline lookup yields CDR1 SQVTM and CDR2 ANQGSEA. This CDR3 has 13 residues. CDR3 sequence: CSTSESGANVLTF. CDR3 DNA: TGCAGCACCTCAGAGTCTGGGGCCAACGTCCTGACTTTC.

Here the CDR3 reads CASSPGPTGELFF. The CDR3 nucleotides read TGTGCCAGCTCACCAGGGCCCACCGGGGAGCTGTTTTTT. This chain uses TRBV7-8 with TRBJ2-2; TRBD1 might be the D (5 bases). V lost 8 bases and J lost 4, with 11 bases in between. The CDR3 consists of 13 residues. In germline, CDR1 is SGHVS, CDR2 FQNEAQ. Based on the CDR3 plus reference TRBV7-8 and TRBJ2-2, the full variable domain is GAGVSQSPRYKVAKRGQDVALRCDPISGHVSLFWYQQALGQGPEFLTYFQNEAQLDKSGLPSDRFFAERPEGSVSTLKIQRTQQEDSAVYLCASSPGPTGELFFGEGSRLTVL.

As concerns this clonotype: The germline gene is not matched at one end of the junction; a read error may be the cause. The chain carries TRBV7-8 and TRBJ2-7; D unresolved. This CDR3 comprises 15 residues. CDR1 and CDR2 from the germline V gene are SGHVS and FQNEAQ. CDR3 loop: CTSSLAERNTYEQYF. The CDR3 DNA follows: TGTACCAGCAGCTTAGCAGAAAGAAATACCTACGAGCAGTACTTC.

This chain joins TRBV20-1 and TRBJ1-1; 8 bases are a match to TRBD1. The CDR3 spans 17 residues. The V and J ends lost 0 bases and 1 base, in that order; junction bases with no gene match: 10. Looked up from germline, CDR1 is DFQATT and CDR2 is SNEGSKA (reference sequence). DNA for the CDR3: TGCAGTGCTAGAGATGAACAGGGGGGTTTTCGGAACACTGAAGCTTTCTTT. It encodes CSARDEQGGFRNTEAFF.

V usage is TRBV11-2 and J usage is TRBJ1-2; a weak D match, TRBD1 (5 bases). CDR1 is SGHAT, CDR2 FQNNGV, per germline. The CDR3 contains 14 residues. Trimming left V 2 bases short and J 10 bases short, with 17 bases between. Written as DNA, the CDR3 is TGTGCCAGCAGCTTAACGCCCGGGGCAGGGTTCTACACCTTC. As protein: CASSLTPGAGFYTF.

This clonotype was observed many times. The gene calls are TRBV2 and TRBJ1-5; D gene unclear. Germline-derived CDR1 and CDR2 are SNHLY and FYNNEI. The ends were cut back, 9 bases at V and 2 bases at J, with 14 bases in the middle. The CDR3 has 14 residues. CDR3 region: CASTRTSRNQPQHF. The CDR3 DNA follows: TGTGCCAGTACCCGGACCTCGCGCAATCAGCCCCAGCATTTT.